This T cell receptor beta chain was sequenced during a study of spatial heterogeneity in lung cancer. Study details: Beta-chain sequences were consistently detected more often than alpha-chain sequences. Unique TCR and UMI combinations averaged more than ten appearances each in raw reads.

This CDR3 contains 17 residues. In germline, CDR1 is LGHDT, CDR2 YNNKEL (reference sequence). The ends were cut back, 0 bases at V and 2 bases at J, with 13 bases in the middle. This clonotype was observed a handful of times. Every TCR cDNA molecule bore a unique molecular identifier. TCRdb fed the 5' RACE reads into MiXCR, producing one record per CDR3 protein. The profile shows 20,000 to 25,000 distinct CDR3 sequences, over 6% of them singletons. Time point meaning: sample taken at primary tumor resection. Whole RNA came from tumor, nontumor lung or frozen PBMC and was sequenced without being sorted. Donation came from around 77 patients with untreated early-stage non-small cell lung cancer.

Sequencing used PBMCs, obtained at surgery. The chain recombines TRBV3-1 with TRBJ2-2, with no clear D. This TCR came from a male donor with early-stage non-small cell lung cancer. The CDR3 loop is CASSQETSLLNTGELFF. CDR3 DNA: TGTGCCAGCAGCCAAGAGACCAGCCTTCTTAACACCGGGGAGCTGTTTTTT.